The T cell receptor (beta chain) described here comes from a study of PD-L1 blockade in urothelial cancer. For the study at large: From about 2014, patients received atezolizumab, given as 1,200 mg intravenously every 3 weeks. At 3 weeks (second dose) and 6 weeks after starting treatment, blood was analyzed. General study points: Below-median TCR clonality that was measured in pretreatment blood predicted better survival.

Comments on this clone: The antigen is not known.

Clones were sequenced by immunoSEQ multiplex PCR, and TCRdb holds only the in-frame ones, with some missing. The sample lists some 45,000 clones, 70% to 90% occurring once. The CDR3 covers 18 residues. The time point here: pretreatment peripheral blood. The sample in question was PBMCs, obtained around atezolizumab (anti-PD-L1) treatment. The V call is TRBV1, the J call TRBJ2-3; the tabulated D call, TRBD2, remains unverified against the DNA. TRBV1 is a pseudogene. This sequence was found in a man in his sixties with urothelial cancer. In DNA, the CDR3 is TGCACCAGCAGCCAACGGCATAGCGGGGGGGCCTCCACAGATACGCAGTATTTT. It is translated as CTSSQRHSGGASTDTQYF.